This T cell receptor beta chain was captured by sequencing in a study of blood T cell repertoires in COVID-19. The wider study: Italy, Spain and the United States were the sources of the convalescent and acute COVID-19 samples. T cells, B-cell-depleted T cells, or PBMCs supplied cDNA or gDNA.

Germline V gives CDR1 MGHRA, CDR2 YSYEKL. Trimming took 4 bases from V and 2 from J; bases not matched to a gene: 10. This CDR3 region has 17 residues. Study processing details: Counts of nucleated cells, estimated from reference gene primer amplification, were obtained. TCRdb's copy holds only in-frame clones and misses some; the assay was immunoSEQ multiplex PCR. That table furnishes V, J and clone size, whereas the DNA furnished D and trimming. The sample has nearly 11,000 clones, about 90% seen once. This clonotype originated in a human donor in a cohort sampled during active COVID-19. The chain couples TRBV4-1 to TRBJ2-7; 11 bases match TRBD2. Sample: peripheral blood. The CDR3 spells CASSRSAETSGTYEQYF. Written as DNA, the CDR3 is TGCGCCAGCAGCCGTTCGGCAGAGACTAGCGGGACCTACGAGCAGTACTTC.